This T cell receptor (beta chain) derives from a study of shared clonotypes between healthy human individuals. This CDR3 region has 15 residues. Deletions cut 0 bases from V and 5 bases from J, with 11 bases between. Per germline, CDR1 SGHRS and CDR2 YFSETQ. Donation came from healthy HIV-negative adults that had no recent acute infections or vaccinations. Naive CD45RA+ and memory CD45RA-negative subsets were split from CD4+ cells. The data were produced by immunoSEQ multiplex PCR, yet TCRdb's version contains in-frame clones alone and is incomplete. The data contain roughly 530,000 clones, 90% to 97% of them singletons.

Specimen: naive CD4+ T cells sorted from blood. As to subset: CD45RA+ positively selected. The rearrangement joins TRBV5-1 to TRBJ2-2, with a weak D call TRBD2 (5 bases). The sequence derives from a woman younger than 45 in good health. The CDR3 protein is CASSLVRGGTGELFF. The CDR3 DNA is TGCGCCAGCAGCTTGGTCCGAGGAGGTACCGGGGAGCTGTTTTTT.